This T cell receptor (beta chain) was documented in a study of T cell repertoires in cytomegalovirus infection. CDR1 is SGHTA and CDR2 is FQGNSA in the germline V gene. The V and J ends lost 5 bases and 3 bases respectively, with 7 bases between them. CDR3 length equals 12 residues. This clonotype was counted at least ten times. The antigen is not known. Each CDR3 protein gets one entry after TCRdb re-called the reads with MiXCR. Among approximately 990,000 distinct CDR3 sequences, about 33% were seen once, and the ten largest hold around 15%. This sequence was found in a human donor in good health (CMV status not recorded). Some clones in this sample may be carry-over from other donors' samples. This sequence joins TRBV7-2 and TRBJ1-2; D remains ambiguous. The sample consisted of cultured CD8+ T cells from PBMCs, taken from culture after CMV antigen stimulation. This CDR3 reads CASSDKDYGYTF. The DNA for the CDR3 is TGTGCCAGCAGCGACAAGGACTATGGCTACACCTTC.